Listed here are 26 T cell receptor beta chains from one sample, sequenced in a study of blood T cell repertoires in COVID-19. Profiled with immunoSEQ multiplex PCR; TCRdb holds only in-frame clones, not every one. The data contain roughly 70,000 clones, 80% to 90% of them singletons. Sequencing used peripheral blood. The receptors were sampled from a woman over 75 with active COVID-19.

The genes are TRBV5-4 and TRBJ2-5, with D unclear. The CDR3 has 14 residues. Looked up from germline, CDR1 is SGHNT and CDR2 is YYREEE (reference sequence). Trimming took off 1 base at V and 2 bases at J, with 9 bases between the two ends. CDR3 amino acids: CASSLSGGQETQYF. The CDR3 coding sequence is TGTGCCAGCAGCTTGTCTGGCGGACAAGAGACCCAGTACTTC.

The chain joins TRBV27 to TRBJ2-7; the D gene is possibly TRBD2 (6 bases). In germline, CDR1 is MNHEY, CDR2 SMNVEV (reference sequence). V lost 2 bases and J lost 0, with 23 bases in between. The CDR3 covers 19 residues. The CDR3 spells CASSLAPYAAGGSSYEQYF. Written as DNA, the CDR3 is TGTGCCAGCAGTTTAGCCCCTTATGCAGCGGGCGGAAGCTCCTACGAGCAGTACTTC.

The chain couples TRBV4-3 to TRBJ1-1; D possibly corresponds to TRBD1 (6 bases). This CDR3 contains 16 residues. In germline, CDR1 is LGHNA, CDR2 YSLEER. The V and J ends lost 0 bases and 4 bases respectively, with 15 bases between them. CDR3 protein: CASSQEPGVEGTEAFF. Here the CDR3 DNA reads TGCGCCAGCAGCCAAGAACCAGGGGTCGAGGGCACTGAAGCTTTCTTT.

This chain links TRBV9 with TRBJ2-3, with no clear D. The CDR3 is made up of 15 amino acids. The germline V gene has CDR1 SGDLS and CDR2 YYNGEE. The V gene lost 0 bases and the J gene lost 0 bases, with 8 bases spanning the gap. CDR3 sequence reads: CASSVASSSTDTQYF. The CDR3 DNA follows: TGTGCCAGCAGCGTAGCCTCCTCCAGCACAGATACGCAGTATTTT.

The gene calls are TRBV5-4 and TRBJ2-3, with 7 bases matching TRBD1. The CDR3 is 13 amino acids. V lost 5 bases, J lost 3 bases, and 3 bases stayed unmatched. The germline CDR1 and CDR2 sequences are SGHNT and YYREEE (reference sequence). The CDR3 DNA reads TGTGCCAGCAGACTACAGGGGACAGATACGCAGTATTTT. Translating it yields CASRLQGTDTQYF.

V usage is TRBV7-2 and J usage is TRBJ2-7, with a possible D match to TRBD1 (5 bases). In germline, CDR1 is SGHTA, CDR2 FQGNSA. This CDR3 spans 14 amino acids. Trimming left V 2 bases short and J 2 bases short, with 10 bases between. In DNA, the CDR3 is TGTGCCAGCAGCTTATCGCAGGGCCCCTACGAGCAGTACTTC. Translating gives CASSLSQGPYEQYF.

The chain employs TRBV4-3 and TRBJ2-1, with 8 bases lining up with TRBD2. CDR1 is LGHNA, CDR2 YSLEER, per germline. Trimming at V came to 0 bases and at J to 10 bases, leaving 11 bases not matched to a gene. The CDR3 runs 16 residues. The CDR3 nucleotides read TGCGCCAGCAGCCAAGAAGGGGCGGGAGGAGTTCGCGAGCAGTTCTTC. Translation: CASSQEGAGGVREQFF.

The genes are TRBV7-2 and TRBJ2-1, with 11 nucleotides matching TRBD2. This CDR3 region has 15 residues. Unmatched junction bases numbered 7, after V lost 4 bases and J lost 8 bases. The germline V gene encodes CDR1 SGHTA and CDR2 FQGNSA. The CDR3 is CASSSTSGTRDEQFF. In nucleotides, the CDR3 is TGTGCCAGCAGCTCGACTAGCGGGACGAGGGATGAGCAGTTCTTC.

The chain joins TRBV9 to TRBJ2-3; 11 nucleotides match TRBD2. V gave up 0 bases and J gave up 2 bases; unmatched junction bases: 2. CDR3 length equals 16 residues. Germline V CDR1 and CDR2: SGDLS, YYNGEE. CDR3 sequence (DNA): TGTGCCAGCAGCGTAGGACTAGCGGGACACACAGATACGCAGTATTTT. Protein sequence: CASSVGLAGHTDTQYF.

The DNA for the CDR3 is TGTGCCAGCAGCCAAGACTCGGGAGGCACAGATACGCAGTATTTT. As protein: CASSQDSGGTDTQYF. The V call is TRBV4-2, the J call TRBJ2-3, with D possibly being TRBD2 (6 bases). This CDR3 has 15 amino acids. Germline lookup yields CDR1 LGHNA and CDR2 YNFKEQ. The V end was cut by 0 bases, the J end by 1 base, with 8 bases between.

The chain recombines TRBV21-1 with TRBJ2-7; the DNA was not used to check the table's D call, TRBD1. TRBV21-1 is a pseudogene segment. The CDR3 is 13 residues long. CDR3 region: CASSRGHMGPGYF. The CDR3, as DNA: TGTGCCAGCAGCAGGGGCCACATGGGGCCCGGGTACTTC.

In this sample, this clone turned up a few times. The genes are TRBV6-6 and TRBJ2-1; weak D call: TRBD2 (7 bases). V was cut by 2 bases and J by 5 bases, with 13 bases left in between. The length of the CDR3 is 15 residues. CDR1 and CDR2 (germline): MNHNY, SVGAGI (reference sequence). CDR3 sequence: CASSYTGRGNNEQFF. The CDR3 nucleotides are TGTGCCAGCAGTTACACAGGGAGGGGGAACAATGAGCAGTTCTTC.

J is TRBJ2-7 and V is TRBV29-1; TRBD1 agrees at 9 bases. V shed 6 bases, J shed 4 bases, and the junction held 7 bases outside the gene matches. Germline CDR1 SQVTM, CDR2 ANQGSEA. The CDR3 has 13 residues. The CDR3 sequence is CSVESGTGYEQYF. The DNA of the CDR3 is TGCAGCGTGGAATCCGGGACAGGGTACGAGCAGTACTTC.

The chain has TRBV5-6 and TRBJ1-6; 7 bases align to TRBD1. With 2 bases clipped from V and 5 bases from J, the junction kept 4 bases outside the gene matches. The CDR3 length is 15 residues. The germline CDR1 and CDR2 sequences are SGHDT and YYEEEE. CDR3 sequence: CASSFAGTDNSPLHF. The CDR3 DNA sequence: TGTGCCAGCAGCTTTGCTGGGACAGATAATTCACCCCTCCACTTT. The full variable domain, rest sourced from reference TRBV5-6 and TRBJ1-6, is DAGVTQSPTHLIKTRGQQVTLRCSPKSGHDTVSWYQQALGQGPQFIFQYYEEEERQRGNFPDRFSGHQFPNYSSELNVNALLLGDSALYLCASSFAGTDNSPLHFGNGTRLTVT.

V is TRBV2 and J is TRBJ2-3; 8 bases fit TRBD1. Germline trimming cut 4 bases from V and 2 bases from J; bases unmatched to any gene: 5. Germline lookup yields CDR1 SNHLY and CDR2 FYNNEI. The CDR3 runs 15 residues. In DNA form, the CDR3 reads TGTGCCAGCAGTGGCCAGGGGGCAAACACAGATACGCAGTATTTT. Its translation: CASSGQGANTDTQYF.

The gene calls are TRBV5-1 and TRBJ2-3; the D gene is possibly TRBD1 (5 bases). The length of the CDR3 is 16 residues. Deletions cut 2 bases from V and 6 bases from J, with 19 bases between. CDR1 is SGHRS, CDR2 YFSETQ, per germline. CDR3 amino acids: CASSFSGNQGADTQYF. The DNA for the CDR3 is TGCGCCAGCAGCTTTTCTGGGAACCAAGGGGCCGATACGCAGTATTTT.

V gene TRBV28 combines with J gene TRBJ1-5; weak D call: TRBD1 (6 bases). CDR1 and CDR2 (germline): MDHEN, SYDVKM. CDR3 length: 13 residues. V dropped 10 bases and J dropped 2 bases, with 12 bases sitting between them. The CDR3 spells CAILRQGNQPQHF. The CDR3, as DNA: TGTGCCATTCTCAGACAGGGCAATCAGCCCCAGCATTTT.

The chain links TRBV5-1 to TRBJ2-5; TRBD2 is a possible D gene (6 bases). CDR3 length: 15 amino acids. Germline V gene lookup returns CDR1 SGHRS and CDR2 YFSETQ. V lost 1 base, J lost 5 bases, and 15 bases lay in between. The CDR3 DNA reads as TGCGCCAGCAGCTTGACTAGCCCCTCGCAGGAGACCCAGTACTTC. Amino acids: CASSLTSPSQETQYF.

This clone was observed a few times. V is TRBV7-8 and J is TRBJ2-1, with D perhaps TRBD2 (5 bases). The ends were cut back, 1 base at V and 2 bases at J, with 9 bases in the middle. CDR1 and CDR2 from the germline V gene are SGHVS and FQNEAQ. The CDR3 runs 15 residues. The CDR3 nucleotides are TGTGCCAGCAGCTTAGGTCCCGGGACCTACAATGAGCAGTTCTTC. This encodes CASSLGPGTYNEQFF.

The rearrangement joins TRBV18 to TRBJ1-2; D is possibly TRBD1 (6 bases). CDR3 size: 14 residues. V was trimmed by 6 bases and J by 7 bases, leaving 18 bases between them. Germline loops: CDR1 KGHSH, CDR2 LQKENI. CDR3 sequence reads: CASSLDSTPLGYTF. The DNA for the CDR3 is TGTGCCAGCTCCCTGGACAGCACCCCTCTTGGCTACACCTTC.

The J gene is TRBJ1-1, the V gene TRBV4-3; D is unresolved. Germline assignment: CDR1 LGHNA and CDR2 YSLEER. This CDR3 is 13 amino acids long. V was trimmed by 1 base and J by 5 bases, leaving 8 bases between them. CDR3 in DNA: TGCGCCAGCAGCCAAGGGGAGGATACTGAAGCTTTCTTT. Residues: CASSQGEDTEAFF.

The CDR3 sequence is CSVGRSPTSETDTQYF. The CDR3, as DNA: TGCAGCGTGGGGAGAAGCCCAACGAGCGAGACAGATACGCAGTATTTT. This chain links TRBV29-1 with TRBJ2-3; a possible D gene is TRBD2 (5 bases). This CDR3 has 16 amino acids. In germline, CDR1 is SQVTM, CDR2 ANQGSEA. The germline V and J ends were trimmed by 6 bases and 3 bases, with 22 bases remaining between them.

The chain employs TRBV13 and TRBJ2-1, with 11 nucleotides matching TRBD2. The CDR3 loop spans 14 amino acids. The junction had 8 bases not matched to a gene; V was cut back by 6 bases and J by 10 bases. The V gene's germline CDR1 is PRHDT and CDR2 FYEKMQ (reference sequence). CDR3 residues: CASSLAGGQGEQFF. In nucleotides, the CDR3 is TGTGCCAGCAGTCTAGCGGGAGGCCAGGGGGAGCAGTTCTTC. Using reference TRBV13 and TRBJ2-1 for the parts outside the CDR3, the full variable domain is AAGVIQSPRHLIKEKRETATLKCYPIPRHDTVYWYQQGPGQDPQFLISFYEKMQSDKGSIPDRFSAQQFSDYHSELNMSSLELGDSALYFCASSLAGGQGEQFFGPGTRLTVL.

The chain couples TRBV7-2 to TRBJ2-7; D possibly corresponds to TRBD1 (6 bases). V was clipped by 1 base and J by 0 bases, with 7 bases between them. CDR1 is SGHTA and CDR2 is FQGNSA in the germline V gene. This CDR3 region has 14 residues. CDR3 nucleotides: TGTGCCAGCAGCTTAGGCAGGGGCTCCTACGAGCAGTACTTC. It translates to CASSLGRGSYEQYF.

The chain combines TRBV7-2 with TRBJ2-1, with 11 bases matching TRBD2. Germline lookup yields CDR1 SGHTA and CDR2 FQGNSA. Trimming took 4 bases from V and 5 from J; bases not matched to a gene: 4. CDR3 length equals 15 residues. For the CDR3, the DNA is TGTGCCAGCAGCTCGGGACTAGCGGCCCACAATGAGCAGTTCTTC. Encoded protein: CASSSGLAAHNEQFF. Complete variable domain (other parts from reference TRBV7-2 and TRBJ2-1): GAGVSQSPSNKVTEKGKDVELRCDPISGHTALYWYRQSLGQGLEFLIYFQGNSAPDKSGLPSDRFSAERTGGSVSTLTIQRTQQEDSAVYLCASSSGLAAHNEQFFGPGTRLTVL.

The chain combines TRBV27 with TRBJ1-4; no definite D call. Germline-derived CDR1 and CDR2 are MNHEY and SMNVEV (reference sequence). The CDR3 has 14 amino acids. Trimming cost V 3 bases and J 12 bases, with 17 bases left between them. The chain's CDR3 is CASSFTGGRMQLFF. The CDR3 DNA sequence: TGTGCCAGCAGTTTTACCGGCGGCCGGATGCAACTGTTTTTT.